A selection of T cell receptor beta chains follows, all from one sample in a study of metastatic and nonmetastatic thyroid tumors. Through MiXCR, TCRdb re-clonotyped the PCR reads. The repertoire consists of around 15,000 clones, with 20% to 25% occurring once and the leading ten covering less than 9%. Sample: adjacent normal tissue. The receptor set was obtained from a female donor with papillary thyroid cancer or a benign thyroid nodule (not recorded which). Some clones in this sample may be carry-over from other donors' samples. CDR3s leave out the opening cysteine and the closing phenylalanine or tryptophan. The order of the fields is V gene, J gene, CDR3 protein.

TRBV5-5	TRBJ1-1	ASSSTDKTEAF
TRBV10-3	TRBJ2-3	AISESGTDTQY
TRBV27	TRBJ1-2	ASSFTPTGSYGYT
TRBV5-8	TRBJ2-5	ASSFRGRGETQY
TRBV6-6	TRBJ2-7	ASSFPGTYEQY
TRBV20-1	TRBJ1-4	SANQGANEKLF
TRBV28	TRBJ2-7	ASSWTTNEQY
TRBV20-1	TRBJ2-5	SASAVRGETQY
TRBV20-1	TRBJ2-7	SARPSAGPGDLEQY
TRBV19	TRBJ2-7	ASAAGTGLAYEQY
TRBV29-1	TRBJ2-1	SVSIGTVNEQF
TRBV6-1	TRBJ1-3	ASRGTGGNTIY
TRBV2	TRBJ2-2	ASSVLAGGPGTGQLF
TRBV5-6	TRBJ2-3	ASSLVGTYTDTQY
TRBV19	TRBJ2-7	ASSSDRDRSPKQY